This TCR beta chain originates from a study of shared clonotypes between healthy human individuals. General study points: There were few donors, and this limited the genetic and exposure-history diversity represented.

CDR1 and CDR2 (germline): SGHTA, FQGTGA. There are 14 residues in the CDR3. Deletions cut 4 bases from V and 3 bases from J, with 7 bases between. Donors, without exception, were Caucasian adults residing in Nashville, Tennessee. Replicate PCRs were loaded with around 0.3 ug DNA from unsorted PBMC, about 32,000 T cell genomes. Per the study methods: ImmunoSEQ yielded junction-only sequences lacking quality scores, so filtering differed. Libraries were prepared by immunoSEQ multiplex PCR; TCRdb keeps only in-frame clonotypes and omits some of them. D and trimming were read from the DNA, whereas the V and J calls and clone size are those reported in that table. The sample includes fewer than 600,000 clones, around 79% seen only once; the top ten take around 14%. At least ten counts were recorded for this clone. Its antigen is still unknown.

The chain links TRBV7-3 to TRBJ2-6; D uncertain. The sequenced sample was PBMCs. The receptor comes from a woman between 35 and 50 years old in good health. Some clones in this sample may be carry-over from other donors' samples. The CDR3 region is CASSSELGANVLTF. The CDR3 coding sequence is TGTGCCAGCAGCTCGGAACTTGGGGCCAACGTCCTGACTTTC.